This T cell receptor (beta chain) appears in the sequencing data of a study of cytomegalovirus exposure and HLA in healthy donors. General observations from the study: CMV antigen specificity of a few CMV-associated chains was confirmed in vitro.

The length of the CDR3 is 13 residues. Germline CDR1 and CDR2: SGHRS and YFSETQ. The ends lost 4 bases at V and 6 bases at J; junction bases unmatched: 6. Primers included in the PCR were 60 Vbeta and 13 Jbeta primers. The repertoire was sequenced with immunoSEQ multiplex PCR; TCRdb's copy has only in-frame clones and lacks some. The data show about 120,000 clones, with 70% to 85% seen just once and 2.5% held by the top ten. A remark on this clone: Its antigen is not identified.

Source material: PBMCs. The clonotype originates from a woman younger than 30 in good health and CMV-seronegative. The V call is TRBV5-1, the J call TRBJ1-2, with TRBD1 matching over 7 bases. Written as DNA, the CDR3 is TGCGCCAGCAGCGCCGGGACAGAGCATGGCTACACCTTC. Translation: CASSAGTEHGYTF.